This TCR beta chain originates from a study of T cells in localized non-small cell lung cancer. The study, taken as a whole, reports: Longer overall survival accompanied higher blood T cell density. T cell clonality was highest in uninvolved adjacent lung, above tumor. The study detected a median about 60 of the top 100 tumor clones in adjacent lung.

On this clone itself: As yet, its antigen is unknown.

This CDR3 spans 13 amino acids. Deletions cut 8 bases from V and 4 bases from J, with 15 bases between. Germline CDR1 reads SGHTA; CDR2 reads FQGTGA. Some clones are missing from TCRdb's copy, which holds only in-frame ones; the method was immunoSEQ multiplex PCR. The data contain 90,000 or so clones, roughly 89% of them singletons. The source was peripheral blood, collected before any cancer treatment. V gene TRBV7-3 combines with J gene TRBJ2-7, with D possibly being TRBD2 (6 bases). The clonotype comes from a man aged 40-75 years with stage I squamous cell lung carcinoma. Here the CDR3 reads CASGRGSEYEQYF. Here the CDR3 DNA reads TGTGCCAGCGGGCGGGGCAGTGAATACGAGCAGTACTTC.